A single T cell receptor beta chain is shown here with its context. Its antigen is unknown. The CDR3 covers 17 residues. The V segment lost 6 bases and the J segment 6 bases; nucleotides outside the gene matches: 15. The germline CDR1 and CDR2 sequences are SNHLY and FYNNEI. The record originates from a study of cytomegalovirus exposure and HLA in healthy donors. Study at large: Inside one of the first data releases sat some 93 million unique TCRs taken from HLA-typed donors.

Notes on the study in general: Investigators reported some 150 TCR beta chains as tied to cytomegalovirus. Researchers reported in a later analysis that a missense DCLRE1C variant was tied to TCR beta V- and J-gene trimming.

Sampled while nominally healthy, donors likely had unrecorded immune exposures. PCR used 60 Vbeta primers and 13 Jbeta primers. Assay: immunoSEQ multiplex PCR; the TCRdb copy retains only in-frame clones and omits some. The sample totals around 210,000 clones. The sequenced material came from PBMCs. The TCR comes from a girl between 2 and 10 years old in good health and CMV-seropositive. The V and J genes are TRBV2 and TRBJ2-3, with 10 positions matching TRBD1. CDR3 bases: TGTGCCAGCAGGATCTCCAGGCGGGACAGGGGCTCCGATACGCAGTATTTT. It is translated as CASRISRRDRGSDTQYF.